This T cell receptor (beta chain) stems from a study of shared T cell receptors in the human thymus. TCRdb keeps only in-frame clones here, not all; method: immunoSEQ multiplex PCR. The sample contains 700,000 or so clones, 80% to 90% of which appear only once. Germline V lookup: CDR1 ENHRY, CDR2 SYGVKD. Deletions cut 2 bases from V and 5 bases from J, with 19 bases between. CDR3 length: 17 residues. Another study also made use of these data, one on human thymus T cells. Turning to that study: Immunologically healthy infants in Finland undergoing congenital heart defect surgery were the donors. Thymic resections from corrective heart surgery supplied the tissue. Thymic and blood repertoires appeared to display a bias in their usage of V and J genes.

The sequence came from a girl younger than two with a congenital heart defect. This chain uses TRBV10-3 with TRBJ1-5; D may be TRBD1 (6 bases). The source material was thymocytes. The CDR3 loop is CAISEVGDKGVHQPQHF. As DNA, the CDR3 is TGTGCCATCAGTGAGGTAGGGGACAAGGGGGTCCATCAGCCCCAGCATTTT.